The clone carrying this TCR beta chain was detected a few times. No antigen is known for it. The data derive from a study of T-cell reconstitution after alpha-beta-depleted transplantation in children. The germline CDR1 and CDR2 sequences are SGHRS and YFSETQ. This CDR3 has 12 residues. Trimming at V came to 4 bases and at J to 11 bases, leaving 4 bases not matched to a gene. Study-wide results and caveats: For some patients, TCRbeta diversity was high at day 60 because of recipient T cells and thymic progenitors that survived. By one year post-transplant, T-cell counts and diversity largely arose from T cells that were newly produced. Several hundred rapidly expanded clones from non-depleted graft cells reportedly supplied alpha-beta T cells about two months post-transplant.

During its preparation, the TCRbeta library received unique molecular identifiers. TCRdb processed the PCR reads anew with MiXCR; each CDR3 protein has one entry. The sample contains about 300,000 distinct CDR3 sequences, around 10% of which appear only once. The specimen comprised PBMCs, sampled before TCRalphabeta/CD19-depleted stem cell transplant. This TCR was recovered from a boy in the first two years of life with acute myeloid leukemia, due to receive a stem cell transplant. The chain combines TRBV5-1 with TRBJ2-1, with 9 bases lining up with TRBD1. Written as DNA, the CDR3 is TGCGCCAGCAGCCTGGACAGGGGCCAGCAGTTCTTC. This encodes CASSLDRGQQFF.